This T cell receptor (beta chain) was observed in a study of vaccination effects on CD4 cells after COVID-19. Study outcomes and limitations: Cross-reactivity with common cold coronaviruses was shown by only 1 of 255 vaccine-induced clones in healthy vaccinees.

Sequencing was preceded by expansion of antigen-specific CD4+ T cells with viral peptide pools in the ViraFEST assay. Once cultured for roughly 10 days, the cells underwent separation to obtain CD4+ T cells. All vaccine recipients tested negative for nucleocapsid antibodies and had never contracted SARS-CoV-2 infection. Cultivation was performed at two million PBMC per well with roughly 9.1 IU/ml IL-2 and 10 ug/ml peptides added. This clone was counted a few times. Its antigen is still unknown. The CDR3 totals 14 residues. In germline, CDR1 is SGHTA, CDR2 FQGTGA. The trim removed 4 bases at V and 4 bases at J, leaving 0 bases unmatched. Libraries were prepared by immunoSEQ multiplex PCR; TCRdb keeps only in-frame clonotypes and omits some of them. The sample shows about 43,000 clones, roughly 79% of them seen only once.

The clonotype originates from a human donor who received a COVID-19 vaccine. The sample here was CD4+ T cells from PBMCs cultured with SARS-CoV-2 spike peptides, taken before COVID-19 vaccination. V gene TRBV7-3 combines with J gene TRBJ2-2, with TRBD1 matching over 10 bases. This CDR3 is CASSWTGGTGELFF. In DNA, the CDR3 is TGTGCCAGCAGCTGGACAGGGGGCACCGGGGAGCTGTTTTTT. The full variable domain, completed using reference TRBV7-3 and TRBJ2-2, is GAGVSQTPSNKVTEKGKYVELRCDPISGHTALYWYRQSLGQGPEFLIYFQGTGAADDSGLPNDRFFAVRPEGSVSTLKIQRTERGDSAVYLCASSWTGGTGELFFGEGSRLTVL.